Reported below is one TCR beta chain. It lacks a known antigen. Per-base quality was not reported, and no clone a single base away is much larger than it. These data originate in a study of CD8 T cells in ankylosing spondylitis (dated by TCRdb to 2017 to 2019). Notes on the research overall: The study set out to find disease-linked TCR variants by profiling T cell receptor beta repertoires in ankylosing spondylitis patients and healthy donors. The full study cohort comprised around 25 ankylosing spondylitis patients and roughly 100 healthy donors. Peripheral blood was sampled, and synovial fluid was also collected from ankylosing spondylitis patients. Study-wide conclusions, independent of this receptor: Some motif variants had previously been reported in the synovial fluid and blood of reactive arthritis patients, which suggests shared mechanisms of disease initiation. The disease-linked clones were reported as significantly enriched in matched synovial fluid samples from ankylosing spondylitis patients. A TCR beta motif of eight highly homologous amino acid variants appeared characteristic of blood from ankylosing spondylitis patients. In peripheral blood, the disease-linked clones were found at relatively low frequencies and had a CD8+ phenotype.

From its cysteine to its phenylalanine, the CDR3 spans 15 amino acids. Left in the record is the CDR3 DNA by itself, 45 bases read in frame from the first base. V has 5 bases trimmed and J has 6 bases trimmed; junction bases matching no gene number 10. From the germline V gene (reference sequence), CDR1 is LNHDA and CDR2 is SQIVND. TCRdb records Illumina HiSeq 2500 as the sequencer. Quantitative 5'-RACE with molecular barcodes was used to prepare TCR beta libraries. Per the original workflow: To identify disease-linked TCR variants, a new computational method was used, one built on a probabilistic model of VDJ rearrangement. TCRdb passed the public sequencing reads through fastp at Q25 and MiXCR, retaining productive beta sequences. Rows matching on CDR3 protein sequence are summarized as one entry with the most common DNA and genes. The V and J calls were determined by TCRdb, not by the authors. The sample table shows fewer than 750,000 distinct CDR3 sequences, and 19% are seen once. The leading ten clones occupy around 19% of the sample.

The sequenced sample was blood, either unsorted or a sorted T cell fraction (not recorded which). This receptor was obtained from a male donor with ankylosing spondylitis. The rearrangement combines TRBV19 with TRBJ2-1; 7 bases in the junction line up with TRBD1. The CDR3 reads CASSLQTGKVNEQFF. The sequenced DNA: TGTGCCAGTAGTTTGCAGACAGGGAAGGTCAATGAGCAGTTCTTC.